This T cell receptor (beta chain) emerged from a study of T-cell reconstitution after alpha-beta-depleted transplantation in children. Study-level findings and limits: A year had passed since transplant, and T-cell counts and diversity by then came mostly from newly produced T cells.

The germline V gene has CDR1 SQVTM and CDR2 ANQGSEA. The CDR3 spans 17 residues. Trimming took 0 bases from V and 4 from J; bases not matched to a gene: 9. For TCRbeta, the library was prepared with unique molecular identifiers. TCRdb fed the PCR reads into MiXCR, producing one record per CDR3 protein. The sample shows hundreds of thousands of distinct CDR3 sequences, around 7.8% of them seen only once. There are many counts of this clonotype. No antigen is known for it. The specimen was PBMCs, mostly from graft donor cells, collected 180 days after TCRalphabeta/CD19-depleted stem cell transplant. This TCR came from a male patient between 10 and 17 years old who had a stem cell transplant for acute lymphoblastic leukemia, so the T cells may come from the graft donor. The chain joins TRBV29-1 to TRBJ2-2; 9 nucleotides match TRBD1. The CDR3 reads CSVEDPGQGTFTGELFF. The CDR3 DNA sequence: TGCAGCGTTGAAGATCCGGGACAGGGAACCTTCACCGGGGAGCTGTTTTTT.